The rows below give T cell receptor beta chains drawn from one sample of a study of CD8+CD57+ T cells in acquired aplastic anemia. TCRdb reprocessed the reads with MiXCR, giving one entry per CDR3 protein. The data contain around 200,000 distinct CDR3 sequences, approximately 65% of them seen just once; the ten biggest clones take up 58%. The sample taken for sequencing was sorted CD4+, CD8+, or CD8+CD57+ T cells (not recorded which) from PBMCs. These receptors were obtained from a human donor with aplastic anemia. CDR3s include the opening cysteine and the closing phenylalanine or tryptophan. The order of the fields is J gene, V gene, CDR3 length, D gene, clone size, CDR3 protein, CDR3 DNA. D genes are given only for firm matches. Clone size is stated in some rows and not others, as once, few, many or a class when expanded.

j_gene: TRBJ2-5; v_gene: TRBV14; len: 15; d_gene: NA; abundance: NA; CDR3aa: CASNLGGQPQETQYF; CDR3nt: TGTGCCAGCAACCTTGGGGGGCAGCCCCAAGAGACCCAGTACTTC
j_gene: TRBJ1-6; v_gene: TRBV20-1; len: 13; d_gene: NA; abundance: NA; CDR3aa: CSARRGADSPLHF; CDR3nt: TGCAGTGCCCGAAGGGGGGCTGATTCACCCCTCCACTTT
j_gene: TRBJ2-3; v_gene: TRBV5-1; len: 16; d_gene: TRBD2; abundance: NA; CDR3aa: CASSSRLAGDADTQYF; CDR3nt: TGCGCCAGCAGCTCGCGACTAGCGGGAGACGCAGATACGCAGTATTTT
j_gene: TRBJ2-1; v_gene: TRBV2; len: 11; d_gene: TRBD2; abundance: NA; CDR3aa: CASSVGTSGGF; CDR3nt: TGTGCCAGCAGTGTAGGGACTAGCGGGGGATTC
j_gene: TRBJ2-3; v_gene: TRBV5-1; len: 14; d_gene: NA; abundance: few; CDR3aa: CASSLEGHRDTQYF; CDR3nt: TGCGCCAGCAGCTTGGAGGGGCATAGAGATACGCAGTATTTT
j_gene: TRBJ2-3; v_gene: TRBV11-2; len: 16; d_gene: TRBD2; abundance: NA; CDR3aa: CASSFPDGGGTDTQYF; CDR3nt: TGTGCCAGCAGCTTCCCTGACGGGGGGGGCACAGATACGCAGTATTTT
j_gene: TRBJ1-2; v_gene: TRBV9; len: 16; d_gene: NA; abundance: once; CDR3aa: CASSVGGEGFERGYTF; CDR3nt: TGTGCCAGCAGCGTAGGGGGGGAAGGGTTCGAGCGTGGCTACACCTTC
j_gene: TRBJ1-2; v_gene: TRBV7-6; len: 14; d_gene: NA; abundance: many; CDR3aa: CASSLAHRSYGYTF; CDR3nt: TGTGCCAGCAGCTTAGCGCACAGGTCCTATGGCTACACCTTC
j_gene: TRBJ1-2; v_gene: TRBV20-1; len: 13; d_gene: NA; abundance: once; CDR3aa: CSARDARGVGYTF; CDR3nt: TGCAGTGCTAGAGATGCTCGGGGGGTTGGCTACACCTTC
j_gene: TRBJ2-3; v_gene: TRBV7-3; len: 14; d_gene: NA; abundance: few; CDR3aa: CASSRGGGTDTQYF; CDR3nt: TGTGCCAGCAGTCGGGGAGGTGGCACAGATACGCAGTATTTT
j_gene: TRBJ2-2; v_gene: TRBV2; len: 14; d_gene: NA; abundance: many; CDR3aa: CASSPDNPTGELFF; CDR3nt: TGTGCCAGCAGCCCTGACAACCCCACCGGGGAGCTGTTTTTT
j_gene: TRBJ2-1; v_gene: TRBV9; len: 16; d_gene: TRBD2; abundance: many; CDR3aa: CASSTPLADSYNEQFF; CDR3nt: TGTGCCAGCAGCACACCACTAGCGGATTCCTACAATGAGCAGTTCTTC
j_gene: TRBJ2-5; v_gene: TRBV15; len: 16; d_gene: TRBD2; abundance: NA; CDR3aa: CATSRDWGGVGETQYF; CDR3nt: TGTGCCACCAGCAGAGATTGGGGGGGTGTTGGGGAGACCCAGTACTTC
j_gene: TRBJ1-6; v_gene: TRBV2; len: 14; d_gene: NA; abundance: NA; CDR3aa: CASSGASSGSPLHF; CDR3nt: TGTGCCAGCAGTGGAGCCTCCAGCGGGTCACCCCTCCACTTT
j_gene: TRBJ2-3; v_gene: TRBV9; len: 18; d_gene: TRBD2; abundance: once; CDR3aa: CASSAGPGLAGGADTQYF; CDR3nt: TGTGCCAGCAGCGCAGGACCGGGACTAGCGGGGGGCGCAGATACGCAGTATTTT
j_gene: TRBJ2-5; v_gene: TRBV5-6; len: 17; d_gene: TRBD2; abundance: NA; CDR3aa: CASSPPGTSGSGETQYF; CDR3nt: TGTGCCAGCAGCCCTCCCGGGACTAGCGGGAGTGGGGAGACCCAGTACTTC
j_gene: TRBJ1-1; v_gene: TRBV19; len: 13; d_gene: NA; abundance: NA; CDR3aa: CASSGQTNTEAFF; CDR3nt: TGTGCCAGTAGTGGCCAAACTAACACTGAAGCTTTCTTT
j_gene: TRBJ2-1; v_gene: TRBV2; len: 15; d_gene: TRBD2; abundance: NA; CDR3aa: CASSAGDLSYNEQFF; CDR3nt: TGTGCCAGCAGCGCGGGGGACCTTTCCTACAATGAGCAGTTCTTC
j_gene: TRBJ1-6; v_gene: TRBV2; len: 13; d_gene: NA; abundance: few; CDR3aa: CASSEGRGSPLHF; CDR3nt: TGTGCCAGCAGTGAGGGTCGGGGGTCACCCCTCCACTTT
j_gene: TRBJ1-4; v_gene: TRBV7-9; len: 14; d_gene: NA; abundance: NA; CDR3aa: CASSKDGGSLELFF; CDR3nt: TGTGCCAGCAGCAAAGACGGGGGCTCATTGGAACTGTTTTTT
j_gene: TRBJ2-5; v_gene: TRBV14; len: 13; d_gene: NA; abundance: few; CDR3aa: CASSPVPRETQYF; CDR3nt: TGTGCCAGCTCACCAGTGCCCAGGGAGACCCAGTACTTC
j_gene: TRBJ1-4; v_gene: TRBV7-3; len: 13; d_gene: NA; abundance: NA; CDR3aa: CASSRGSNEKLFF; CDR3nt: TGTGCCAGCAGCCGAGGGTCTAATGAAAAACTGTTTTTT
j_gene: TRBJ1-1; v_gene: TRBV19; len: 13; d_gene: NA; abundance: once; CDR3aa: CASSTAGFTEAFF; CDR3nt: TGTGCCAGTAGTACTGCCGGGTTCACTGAAGCTTTCTTT
j_gene: TRBJ2-5; v_gene: TRBV24-1; len: 14; d_gene: TRBD2; abundance: NA; CDR3aa: CATSGEGAEETQYF; CDR3nt: TGTGCCACCTCCGGGGAGGGAGCCGAAGAGACCCAGTACTTC
j_gene: TRBJ2-3; v_gene: TRBV20-1; len: 14; d_gene: NA; abundance: NA; CDR3aa: CSACGDVSTDTQYF; CDR3nt: TGCAGTGCATGTGGGGACGTAAGCACAGATACGCAGTATTTT
j_gene: TRBJ2-4; v_gene: TRBV15; len: 14; d_gene: TRBD1; abundance: large; CDR3aa: CATSSDRGPSIQYF; CDR3nt: TGTGCCACCAGCAGCGACAGGGGGCCTAGCATTCAGTACTTC
j_gene: TRBJ2-5; v_gene: TRBV5-1; len: 16; d_gene: TRBD1; abundance: NA; CDR3aa: CASSLEGTGWSETQYF; CDR3nt: TGCGCCAGCAGCTTGGAGGGGACAGGGTGGTCAGAGACCCAGTACTTC
j_gene: TRBJ1-3; v_gene: TRBV5-5; len: 20; d_gene: TRBD1; abundance: few; CDR3aa: CASSLGGTGTEYKARNTIYF; CDR3nt: TGTGCCAGCAGCTTGGGGGGGACAGGGACGGAGTATAAGGCCCGAAACACCATATATTTT
j_gene: TRBJ1-1; v_gene: TRBV7-9; len: 12; d_gene: NA; abundance: many; CDR3aa: CASSLDPTEAFF; CDR3nt: TGTGCCAGCAGCTTAGACCCAACTGAAGCTTTCTTT
j_gene: TRBJ2-1; v_gene: TRBV20-1; len: 14; d_gene: NA; abundance: few; CDR3aa: CSARGASSYNEQFF; CDR3nt: TGCAGTGCTAGAGGGGCTAGCTCCTACAATGAGCAGTTCTTC
j_gene: TRBJ1-2; v_gene: TRBV5-8; len: 16; d_gene: NA; abundance: many; CDR3aa: CASSLVPGTADYGYTF; CDR3nt: TGTGCCAGCAGCTTGGTTCCGGGGACGGCGGACTATGGCTACACCTTC
j_gene: TRBJ1-1; v_gene: TRBV15; len: 14; d_gene: NA; abundance: NA; CDR3aa: CATSRDFQAQEAFF; CDR3nt: TGTGCCACCAGCAGAGATTTCCAAGCCCAAGAAGCTTTCTTT
j_gene: TRBJ1-1; v_gene: TRBV24-1; len: 14; d_gene: TRBD1; abundance: few; CDR3aa: CATSKGQGITEAFF; CDR3nt: TGTGCCACCAGTAAGGGACAGGGGATCACTGAAGCTTTCTTT
j_gene: TRBJ2-3; v_gene: TRBV9; len: 13; d_gene: NA; abundance: NA; CDR3aa: CASSRHSTDTQYF; CDR3nt: TGTGCCAGCAGCCGTCATAGCACAGATACGCAGTATTTT
j_gene: TRBJ1-3; v_gene: TRBV5-1; len: 14; d_gene: NA; abundance: NA; CDR3aa: CASSFGASGNTIYF; CDR3nt: TGCGCCAGCAGCTTCGGGGCTTCTGGAAACACCATATATTTT
j_gene: TRBJ2-7; v_gene: TRBV7-8; len: 15; d_gene: NA; abundance: NA; CDR3aa: CASSLPAGGYYEQYF; CDR3nt: TGTGCCAGCAGCTTACCGGCAGGGGGGTACTACGAGCAGTACTTC
j_gene: TRBJ1-2; v_gene: TRBV20-1; len: 15; d_gene: NA; abundance: NA; CDR3aa: CSSPSDTQLFQGYTF; CDR3nt: TGCAGTTCGCCCTCCGACACCCAACTCTTTCAAGGGTACACCTTC
j_gene: TRBJ1-2; v_gene: TRBV7-2; len: 12; d_gene: NA; abundance: NA; CDR3aa: CASSIFGGGYTF; CDR3nt: TGTGCCAGCAGCATTTTCGGAGGTGGCTACACCTTC
j_gene: TRBJ2-7; v_gene: TRBV20-1; len: 11; d_gene: NA; abundance: NA; CDR3aa: CSADRYGEQYF; CDR3nt: TGCAGTGCTGACAGGTACGGGGAGCAGTACTTC
j_gene: TRBJ1-2; v_gene: TRBV20-1; len: 14; d_gene: NA; abundance: NA; CDR3aa: CSAREGGGAYGYTF; CDR3nt: TGCAGTGCTAGAGAGGGCGGCGGCGCGTATGGCTACACCTTC
j_gene: TRBJ2-7; v_gene: TRBV29-1; len: 14; d_gene: TRBD1; abundance: NA; CDR3aa: CSVGGTGTIYEQYF; CDR3nt: TGCAGCGTTGGAGGGACAGGGACGATATACGAGCAGTACTTC
j_gene: TRBJ1-1; v_gene: TRBV5-1; len: 13; d_gene: NA; abundance: NA; CDR3aa: CASSPDLNTEAFF; CDR3nt: TGCGCCAGCAGTCCGGACCTGAACACTGAAGCTTTCTTT
j_gene: TRBJ1-2; v_gene: TRBV7-9; len: 13; d_gene: NA; abundance: few; CDR3aa: CASSYDTNYGYTF; CDR3nt: TGTGCCAGCAGCTACGACACCAACTATGGCTACACCTTC
j_gene: TRBJ1-1; v_gene: TRBV5-5; len: 13; d_gene: NA; abundance: many; CDR3aa: CASRRGGNTEAFF; CDR3nt: TGTGCCAGCAGACGAGGGGGGAACACTGAAGCTTTCTTT
j_gene: TRBJ1-4; v_gene: TRBV9; len: 12; d_gene: NA; abundance: NA; CDR3aa: CASSVRDEKLFF; CDR3nt: TGTGCCAGCAGCGTAAGGGATGAAAAACTGTTTTTT
j_gene: TRBJ2-7; v_gene: TRBV29-1; len: 13; d_gene: NA; abundance: NA; CDR3aa: CSARRGGSYVQYF; CDR3nt: TGCAGCGCCCGAAGGGGGGGCTCCTACGTGCAGTACTTC
j_gene: TRBJ2-7; v_gene: TRBV3-1; len: 15; d_gene: TRBD2; abundance: few; CDR3aa: CASSYRTSGRNEQYF; CDR3nt: TGTGCCAGCAGCTACAGGACTAGCGGGAGGAACGAGCAGTACTTC
j_gene: TRBJ2-3; v_gene: TRBV29-1; len: 14; d_gene: TRBD1; abundance: NA; CDR3aa: CSVLGTGIPLAQYF; CDR3nt: TGCAGCGTCCTCGGGACAGGGATCCCTTTGGCGCAGTATTTT
j_gene: TRBJ1-1; v_gene: TRBV19; len: 14; d_gene: NA; abundance: NA; CDR3aa: CASSIVGDYTEAFF; CDR3nt: TGTGCCAGTAGTATAGTAGGGGATTACACTGAAGCTTTCTTT
j_gene: TRBJ2-7; v_gene: TRBV5-5; len: 12; d_gene: TRBD2; abundance: NA; CDR3aa: CASSSLSGGLYF; CDR3nt: TGCGCCAGCAGCTCCCTTAGCGGGGGGCTGTACTTC
j_gene: TRBJ2-3; v_gene: TRBV10-3; len: 15; d_gene: NA; abundance: NA; CDR3aa: CAISESANPYDRQYF; CDR3nt: TGTGCCATCAGTGAGTCCGCCAACCCTTACGACCGGCAGTATTTT
j_gene: TRBJ1-6; v_gene: TRBV20-1; len: 14; d_gene: NA; abundance: many; CDR3aa: CSAGQESYNSPLHF; CDR3nt: TGCAGTGCGGGTCAGGAGAGCTATAATTCACCCCTCCACTTT
j_gene: TRBJ2-7; v_gene: TRBV9; len: 15; d_gene: TRBD1; abundance: NA; CDR3aa: CASSVATGGIYEQYF; CDR3nt: TGTGCCAGCAGCGTAGCGACAGGGGGGATCTACGAGCAGTACTTC
j_gene: TRBJ1-4; v_gene: TRBV19; len: 12; d_gene: NA; abundance: once; CDR3aa: CASSMRREKLFF; CDR3nt: TGTGCCAGTAGTATGAGGAGGGAAAAACTGTTTTTT
j_gene: TRBJ1-1; v_gene: TRBV2; len: 13; d_gene: NA; abundance: once; CDR3aa: CASSAGGSTEAFF; CDR3nt: TGTGCCAGCAGTGCGGGGGGTAGCACTGAAGCTTTCTTT
j_gene: TRBJ2-3; v_gene: TRBV24-1; len: 13; d_gene: NA; abundance: NA; CDR3aa: CATRDFSTDTQYF; CDR3nt: TGTGCCACCCGGGACTTTTCCACAGATACGCAGTATTTT
j_gene: TRBJ1-5; v_gene: TRBV12-3/TRBV12-4; len: 12; d_gene: NA; abundance: NA; CDR3aa: CASSLIAEPQHF; CDR3nt: TGTGCCAGCAGTTTAATCGCAGAGCCCCAGCATTTT
j_gene: TRBJ2-1; v_gene: TRBV6-5; len: 14; d_gene: TRBD2; abundance: NA; CDR3aa: CASSRAGGYNEQFF; CDR3nt: TGTGCCAGCAGCAGGGCGGGAGGGTACAATGAGCAGTTCTTC
j_gene: TRBJ2-3; v_gene: TRBV5-1; len: 22; d_gene: TRBD2; abundance: NA; CDR3aa: CASSQDNLGSGGNYYSTDTQYF; CDR3nt: TGCGCCAGCAGCCAAGATAACTTGGGTAGCGGGGGAAATTACTATAGCACAGATACGCAGTATTTT
j_gene: TRBJ2-5; v_gene: TRBV11-2; len: 11; d_gene: NA; abundance: NA; CDR3aa: CASSQRGAQYF; CDR3nt: TGTGCCAGCAGCCAGAGGGGGGCCCAGTACTTC